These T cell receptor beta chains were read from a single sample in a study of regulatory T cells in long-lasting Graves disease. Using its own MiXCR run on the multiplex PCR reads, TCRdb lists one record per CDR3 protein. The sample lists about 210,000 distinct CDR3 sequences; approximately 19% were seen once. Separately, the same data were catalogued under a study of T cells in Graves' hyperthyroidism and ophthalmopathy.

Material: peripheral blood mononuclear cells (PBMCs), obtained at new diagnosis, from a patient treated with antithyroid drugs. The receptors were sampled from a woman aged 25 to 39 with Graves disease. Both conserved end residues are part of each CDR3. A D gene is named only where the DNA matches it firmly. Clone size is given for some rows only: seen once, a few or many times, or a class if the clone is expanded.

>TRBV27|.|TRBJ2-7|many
CASSDRLAHEQYF
TGTGCCAGCAGCGACCGTTTGGCCCACGAGCAGTACTTC
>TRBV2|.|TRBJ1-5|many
CASRGRPNQPQHF
TGTGCCAGCCGGGGACGGCCCAATCAGCCCCAGCATTTT
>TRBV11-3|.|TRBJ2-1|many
CASSLDVGHNEQFF
TGTGCCAGCAGCTTAGATGTGGGCCACAATGAGCAGTTCTTC
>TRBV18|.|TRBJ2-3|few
CASSPPISSTDTQYF
TGTGCCAGCTCACCACCGATCTCTAGCACAGATACGCAGTATTTT
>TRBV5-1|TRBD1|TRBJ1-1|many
CASRPLDRVGANTEAFF
TGCGCCAGCAGGCCCCTCGACAGGGTTGGGGCCAACACTGAAGCTTTCTTT
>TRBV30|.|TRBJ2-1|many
CAWDLTGRSYNEQFF
TGTGCCTGGGATCTTACGGGTCGGTCCTACAATGAGCAGTTCTTC
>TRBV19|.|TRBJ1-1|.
CASKTGQNTEAFF
TGTGCCAGTAAAACGGGACAGAACACTGAAGCTTTCTTT
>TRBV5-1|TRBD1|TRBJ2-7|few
CASSLADSPGRGSLSSYEQYF
TGCGCCAGCAGCTTGGCTGATTCGCCTGGCAGGGGGTCCCTAAGCTCCTACGAGCAGTACTTC
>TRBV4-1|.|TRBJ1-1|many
CASSQDPGYMNTEAFF
TGCGCCAGCAGCCAAGATCCGGGTTACATGAACACTGAAGCTTTCTTT
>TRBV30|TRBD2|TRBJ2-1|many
CAWKVRGLAGREQFF
TGTGCCTGGAAAGTTAGAGGCTTAGCGGGTCGCGAGCAGTTCTTC
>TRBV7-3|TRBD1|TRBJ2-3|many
CASSFDRGRTDTQYF
TGTGCCAGCAGCTTCGACAGGGGGCGGACAGATACGCAGTATTTT
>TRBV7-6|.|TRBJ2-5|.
CASSLEAARWGETQYF
TGTGCCAGCAGCTTAGAGGCCGCACGGTGGGGGGAGACCCAGTACTTC
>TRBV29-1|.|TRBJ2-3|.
CSPQRATDTQYF
TGCAGCCCCCAAAGGGCCACAGATACGCAGTATTTT
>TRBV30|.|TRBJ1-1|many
CAWSGFIIGAAAFF
TGTGCCTGGAGTGGATTTATAATAGGGGCGGCGGCTTTCTTT
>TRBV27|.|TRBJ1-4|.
CASGSRVGEKLFF
TGTGCCAGCGGCTCGAGGGTGGGGGAAAAACTGTTTTTT
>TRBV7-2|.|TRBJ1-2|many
CASSFSWTANYGYTF
TGTGCCAGCAGCTTTTCCTGGACCGCTAACTATGGCTACACCTTC
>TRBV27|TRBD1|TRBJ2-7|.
CASSFAPGQGVYEQYF
TGTGCCAGCAGTTTCGCCCCAGGACAGGGGGTCTACGAGCAGTACTTC
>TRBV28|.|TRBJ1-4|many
CASSLTGLSGEKLFF
TGTGCCAGCAGTTTAACAGGACTCAGTGGGGAAAAACTGTTTTTT
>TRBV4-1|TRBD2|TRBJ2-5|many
CASSQDPGAGGRKTQYF
TGCGCCAGCAGCCAAGATCCTGGCGCGGGGGGGCGGAAGACCCAGTACTTC
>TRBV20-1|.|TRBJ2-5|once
CSAEGGGYQETQYF
TGCAGTGCTGAAGGCGGGGGCTACCAAGAGACCCAGTACTTC
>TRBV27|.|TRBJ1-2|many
CASSPTFGGIYGYTF
TGTGCCAGCAGCCCCACGTTTGGGGGCATCTATGGCTACACCTTC
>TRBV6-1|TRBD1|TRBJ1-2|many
CASRDGTVGGYTF
TGTGCCAGCAGAGACGGGACAGTGGGAGGCTACACCTTC
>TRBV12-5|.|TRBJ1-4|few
CASGLANLGIGNEELFF
TGTGCTAGTGGTTTGGCAAACCTGGGAATCGGGAATGAAGAACTGTTTTTT
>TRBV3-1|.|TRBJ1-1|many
CASSQGEGSGAFF
TGTGCCAGCAGCCAAGGAGAGGGTTCAGGAGCTTTCTTT
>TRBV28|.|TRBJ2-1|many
CASLEGPAYNEQFF
TGTGCCAGCCTTGAGGGTCCGGCCTACAATGAGCAGTTCTTC
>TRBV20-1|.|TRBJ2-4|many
CSARDIGGGDQNIQYF
TGCAGTGCTAGAGATATAGGGGGAGGGGATCAAAACATTCAGTACTTC
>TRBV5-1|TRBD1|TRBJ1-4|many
CASSSLTGPDEKLFF
TGCGCCAGCAGCTCATTGACAGGGCCGGATGAAAAACTGTTTTTT
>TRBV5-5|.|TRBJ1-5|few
CASSPAGLNQPQHF
TGTGCCAGCAGCCCCGCGGGATTAAATCAGCCCCAGCATTTT
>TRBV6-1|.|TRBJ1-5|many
CASKEGWTQPQHF
TGTGCCAGCAAAGAAGGGTGGACTCAGCCCCAGCATTTT
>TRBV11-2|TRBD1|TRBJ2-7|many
CASRDRVYEQYF
TGTGCCAGCAGGGACAGGGTCTACGAGCAGTACTTC
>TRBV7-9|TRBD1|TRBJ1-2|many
CASSTTGTGGLCTF
TGTGCCAGCAGCACAACCGGGACAGGGGGTCTCTGCACCTTC
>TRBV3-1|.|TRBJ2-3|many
CASSLRDGASTDTQYF
TGTGCCAGCAGCTTAAGGGACGGGGCGAGCACAGATACGCAGTATTTT
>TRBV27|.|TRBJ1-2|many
CASSLLDTNYGYTF
TGTGCCAGCAGTTTACTAGACACAAACTATGGCTACACCTTC
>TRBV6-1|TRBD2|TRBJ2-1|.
CASTPLRGLAGANEQFF
TGTGCCAGCACCCCCCTTCGAGGACTAGCGGGAGCCAATGAGCAGTTCTTC
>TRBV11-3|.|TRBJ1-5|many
CASSFYQPQHF
TGTGCCAGCAGCTTCTATCAGCCCCAGCATTTT
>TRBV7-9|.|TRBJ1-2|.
CASSSTAATGTNYGYTF
TGTGCCAGCAGCTCCACGGCCGCGACAGGCACTAACTATGGCTACACCTTC
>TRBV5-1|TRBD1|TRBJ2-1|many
CASSLQGIYNEQFF
TGCGCCAGCAGCTTACAGGGGATCTACAATGAGCAGTTCTTC
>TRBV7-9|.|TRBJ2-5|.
CASSSTGTGKETQYF
TGTGCCAGCAGCTCGACCGGGACTGGCAAAGAGACCCAGTACTTC
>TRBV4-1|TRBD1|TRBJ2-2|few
CASSQPRTGSAGELFF
TGCGCCAGCAGCCAACCGCGGACAGGGTCCGCCGGGGAGCTGTTTTTT
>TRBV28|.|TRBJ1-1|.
CTSSIGGSSFTEAFF
TGTACCAGCAGTATCGGTGGCAGCTCGTTCACTGAAGCTTTCTTT
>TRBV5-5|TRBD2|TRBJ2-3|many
CASSSSLADSTDTQYF
TGTGCCAGCAGCTCGTCACTAGCGGACAGCACAGATACGCAGTATTTT
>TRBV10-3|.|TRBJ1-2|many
CAISEGRSNYGYTF
TGTGCCATCAGTGAGGGCCGGTCTAACTATGGCTACACCTTC
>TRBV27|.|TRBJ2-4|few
CASSPIRDIQYF
TGTGCCAGCAGTCCTATACGGGACATTCAGTACTTC
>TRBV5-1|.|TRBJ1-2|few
CASSLEAGEVYYGYTF
TGCGCCAGCAGCTTGGAGGCAGGGGAGGTTTACTATGGCTACACCTTC
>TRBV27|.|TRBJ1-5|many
CASDDKGNQPQHF
TGTGCCAGCGATGACAAGGGCAATCAGCCCCAGCATTTT